One sample yielded the 2 T cell receptor beta chains listed below, sequenced in a study of blood T cell repertoires in COVID-19. TCRdb's copy holds only in-frame clones and misses some; the assay was immunoSEQ multiplex PCR. The repertoire includes under 250,000 clones, 75% to 90% of them detected once, and roughly 30% sits in the top ten. The sequencing input was peripheral blood. These receptors all come from a man in his forties or fifties with acute or convalescent COVID-19.

The rearrangement links TRBV19 to TRBJ2-3, with a tentative D call TRBD2 (6 bases). Germline CDR1 and CDR2: LNHDA and SQIVND (reference sequence). The CDR3 covers 17 residues. The V end was cut by 5 bases, the J end by 0 bases, with 18 bases between. For the CDR3, the DNA is TGTGCCAGTAGTCCCATCCAGGGAGGATGGAGCACAGATACGCAGTATTTT. It is translated as CASSPIQGGWSTDTQYF.

This chain connects TRBV7-2 to TRBJ1-1, with D uncertain. CDR3 length: 14 amino acids. Looked up from germline, CDR1 is SGHTA and CDR2 is FQGNSA. The ends were cut back, 1 base at V and 4 bases at J, with 10 bases in the middle. CDR3 residues: CASSLGGYGTEAFF. In DNA form, the CDR3 reads TGTGCCAGCAGCTTAGGCGGGTACGGCACTGAAGCTTTCTTT. Drawing the rest from reference TRBV7-2 and TRBJ1-1, the complete variable domain is GAGVSQSPSNKVTEKGKDVELRCDPISGHTALYWYRQSLGQGLEFLIYFQGNSAPDKSGLPSDRFSAERTGGSVSTLTIQRTQQEDSAVYLCASSLGGYGTEAFFGQGTRLTVV.